The TCR beta chain described here comes from a study of OX40 agonist ivuxolimab in advanced cancers. The wider study: Patients in dose escalation had liver, melanoma, kidney or head and neck cancers. Prior anti-PD-1, anti-PD-L1 or anti-CTLA-4 therapy did not bar entry, and about 38% had some.

V shed 0 bases and J shed 0 bases, with 6 bases lying between them. Germline V lookup: CDR1 GTSNPN, CDR2 SVGIG (reference sequence). CDR3 size: 14 residues. Profiled with immunoSEQ multiplex PCR; TCRdb holds only in-frame clones, not every one. The repertoire includes more than 20,000 clones, 83% of them detected once, and around 18% sits in the top ten. The material sequenced was CD4+ or CD8+ T cells sorted from blood, taken in a trial of the OX40 agonist ivuxolimab. The V and J genes are TRBV30 and TRBJ1-5; D possibly corresponds to TRBD1 (6 bases). The sequence was obtained from an adult with an advanced solid tumor such as melanoma, head and neck, liver or kidney cancer. CDR3 sequence: CAWSVDSSNQPQHF. CDR3 in DNA: TGTGCCTGGAGTGTGGACAGTAGCAATCAGCCCCAGCATTTT. The full variable domain, completed using reference TRBV30 and TRBJ1-5, is SQTIHQWPATLVQPVGSPLSLECTVEGTSNPNLYWYRQAAGRGLQLLFYSVGIGQISSEVPQNLSASRPQDRQFILSSKKLLLSDSGFYLCAWSVDSSNQPQHFGDGTRLSIL.